This note documents a single TCR beta chain sequence. Its antigen has not been determined. Per-base qualities were not stored, and no clone one base away is much larger. This record belongs to a study of T cell responses to AZD1222 COVID-19 vaccine (dated by TCRdb to the early 2020s). Describing the broader study: AZD1222 recipients whose second dose came at about 4 weeks and those whose second dose came at about 12 weeks were combined into one group, since spike-specific TCR depth and breadth did not differ between the two schedules. Trial participants were enrolled by age into 18-55, 56-69 and 70-plus year subgroups, with approximately 150, 28 and 58 TCR-sequenced participants respectively. A total of 230 to 250 trial participants underwent TCR sequencing, of whom nearly 210 received two doses of AZD1222 and about 25 received two doses of the MenACWY control vaccine.

Explained via the paper, the time point label denotes: baseline before first vaccination. Vaccinee samples came from UK trials COV001 and COV002, including a single-blind randomized controlled phase 2/3 trial of AZD1222 (ChAdOx1 nCoV-19) in healthy adults. For TCRbeta chain sequencing, PBMC samples were collected from trial participants at day 0 and at day 28 after the second dose. Results and caveats for the whole study, not just this receptor: CD4 TCRs associated with the vaccine covered the entire spike protein, and the dominant responses were in regions 160-218 and 743-854. In the small 56-69-year group, the increase in depth fell short of significance, most likely because of low power. Reportedly, close to half of the unique spike-specific TCRs recognized epitopes lying outside the regions that are mutated in the B.1.351 and B.1.1.7 variants. Because no day 14 peak-response samples were available, the repertoires could be characterized only after the peak T cell response. After two AZD1222 doses, both the breadth and the depth of spike-specific TCRs were significantly higher than at day 0 and than in MenACWY recipients. Conclusions about previously exposed vaccinees are limited, since just six AZD1222 recipients were seropositive for SARS-CoV-2 at baseline. Participants were mostly white British, with more females than males. The authors suggested clonal diversity may have been underestimated.

The CDR3 regions of human TCRbeta chains were analyzed by immunosequencing. Per the source publication's procedure: TCRs in the repertoires were compared against a reference library of SARS-CoV-2-specific TCRs that had been generated with the MIRA antigen-specificity platform. Breadth was defined as the fraction of unique TCRs that were SARS-CoV-2-associated, and depth was defined as the fraction of total T cells that were SARS-CoV-2-associated. Using the MIRA data, each spike-specific TCR was assigned both to the spike region to which the TCR was reactive and to a CD4 or CD8 class. Log10-transformed breadth and depth values were compared by one-way ANOVA with Sidak's multiple comparisons tests. The source is immuneACCESS, and TCRdb retained only in-frame sequences with V and J called. Part of the clones is not carried over; for the studies checked, unresolved V genes explain less than half of this, and the remainder is unexplained. V and J calls and clone size are given by that table; D and trimming were obtained from the DNA. This sample comprises roughly 170,000 clones, just over 85% of them detected only once. Approximately 0.49% of the sample comes from the top ten.

The specimen comprised peripheral blood, sampled on day 0 of AZD1222 vaccination. This TCR derives from an adult in good health.

The nucleotide sequence is given as TGCGCCAGCAGCCCGAATGGGAACGAGCAGTACTTC. It encodes CASSPNGNEQYF. The chain employs TRBV4-1 and TRBJ2-7; a confident D gene designation cannot be given. The germline V gene sets CDR1 to MGHRA and CDR2 to YSYEKL. CDR3 length: 12 amino acids, cysteine to phenylalanine. The sequence is cut down to CDR3 DNA, 36 bases in frame from base 1. V is cut by 4 bases and J by 5 bases, and the space between the germline ends is 9 bases.